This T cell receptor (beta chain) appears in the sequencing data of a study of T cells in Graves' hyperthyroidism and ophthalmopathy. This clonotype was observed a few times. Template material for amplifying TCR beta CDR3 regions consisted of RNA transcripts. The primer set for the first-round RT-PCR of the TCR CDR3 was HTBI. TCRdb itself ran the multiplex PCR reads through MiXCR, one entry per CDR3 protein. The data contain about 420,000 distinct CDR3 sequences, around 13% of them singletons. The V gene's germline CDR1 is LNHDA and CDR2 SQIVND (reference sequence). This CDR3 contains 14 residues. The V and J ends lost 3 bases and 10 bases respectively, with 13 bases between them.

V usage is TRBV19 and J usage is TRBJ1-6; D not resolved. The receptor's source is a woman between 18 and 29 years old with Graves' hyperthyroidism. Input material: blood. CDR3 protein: CASSIKWGGSPLHF. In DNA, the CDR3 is TGTGCCAGTAGTATCAAATGGGGTGGCTCACCCCTCCACTTT. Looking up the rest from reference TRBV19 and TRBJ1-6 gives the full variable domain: DGGITQSPKYLFRKEGQNVTLSCEQNLNHDAMYWYRQDPGQGLRLIYYSQIVNDFQKGDIAEGYSVSREKKESFPLTVTSAQKNPTAFYLCASSIKWGGSPLHFGNGTRLTVT.